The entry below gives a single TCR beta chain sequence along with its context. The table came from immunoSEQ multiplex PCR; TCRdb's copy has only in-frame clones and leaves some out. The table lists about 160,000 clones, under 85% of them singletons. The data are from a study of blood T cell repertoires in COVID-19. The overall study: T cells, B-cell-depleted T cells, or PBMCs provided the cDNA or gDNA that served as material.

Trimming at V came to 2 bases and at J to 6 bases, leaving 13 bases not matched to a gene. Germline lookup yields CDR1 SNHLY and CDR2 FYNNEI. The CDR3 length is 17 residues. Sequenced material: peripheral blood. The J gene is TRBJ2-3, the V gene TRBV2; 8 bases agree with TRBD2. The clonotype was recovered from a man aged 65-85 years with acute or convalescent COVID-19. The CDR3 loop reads CASSEYFSGGAADTQYF. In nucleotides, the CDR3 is TGTGCCAGCAGTGAATATTTCTCGGGAGGGGCCGCGGATACGCAGTATTTT.